This T cell receptor (beta chain) appears in the sequencing data of a study of breast tumors, draining lymph nodes, adjacent tissues. General observations from the study: Compared with lymph nodes, tumors were less diverse; compared with nontumor tissue, more. Luminal-like breast cancer showed significantly greater tumor-nontumor repertoire similarity than basal-like breast cancer did. The lymph node origin of tumor T cells was framed as consistent with a hypothesis, not demonstrated.

Germline lookup yields CDR1 SGHDT and CDR2 YYEEEE. The CDR3 has 14 amino acids. Axillary draining lymph nodes of breast cancer patients supplied the node samples. In TCRdb, the multiplex PCR reads were re-called with MiXCR into one record per CDR3 protein. Of 150,000 to 200,000 distinct CDR3 sequences detected, approximately 33% appear once; the ten largest clones hold around 4%. As concerns this clonotype: The antigen is not known. A single base separates this from a much larger clone, so it may be a read error.

Sequencing was performed on axillary lymph node tissue. This TCR was sampled from a female donor with breast cancer. Some clones in this sample may be carry-over from other donors' samples. The chain combines TRBV5-6 with TRBJ2-6, with a possible D match to TRBD1 (5 bases). CDR3 DNA: TGTGCCAGCAGAGACAGCTCTGCGGCCAACGTCCTGACTTTC. As protein: CASRDSSAANVLTF.